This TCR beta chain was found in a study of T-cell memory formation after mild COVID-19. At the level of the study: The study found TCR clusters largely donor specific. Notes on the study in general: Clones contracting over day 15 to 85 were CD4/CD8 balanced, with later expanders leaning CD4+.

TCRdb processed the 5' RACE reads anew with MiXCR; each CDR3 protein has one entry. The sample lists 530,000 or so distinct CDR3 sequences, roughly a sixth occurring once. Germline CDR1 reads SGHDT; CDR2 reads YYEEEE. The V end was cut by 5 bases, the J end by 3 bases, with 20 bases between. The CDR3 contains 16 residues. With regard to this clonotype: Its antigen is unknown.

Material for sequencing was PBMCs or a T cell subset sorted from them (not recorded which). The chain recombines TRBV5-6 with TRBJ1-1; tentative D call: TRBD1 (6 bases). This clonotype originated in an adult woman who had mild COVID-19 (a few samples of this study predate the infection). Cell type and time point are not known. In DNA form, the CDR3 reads TGTGCCAGCAGGAAAATTATCAGGGGTAGGGACACTGAAGCTTTCTTT. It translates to CASRKIIRGRDTEAFF.